This record looks at one T cell receptor beta chain sequence and its context. What it recognizes is unknown. This sample is drawn from a study of cytomegalovirus exposure and HLA in healthy donors. Study-level findings and limits: An observed cluster of highly shared sequence variants was recorded as a likely sequencing artifact.

In germline, CDR1 is KGHSH, CDR2 LQKENI. The ends were cut back, 3 bases at V and 8 bases at J, with 10 bases in the middle. The CDR3 length is 12 residues. Primers included in the PCR were 60 Vbeta and 13 Jbeta primers. Assay: immunoSEQ multiplex PCR; the TCRdb copy retains only in-frame clones and omits some. The sample holds roughly 100,000 clones; around 77% are singletons and the top ten take approximately 8.6%. The chain is built from TRBV18 and TRBJ1-1; no clear D. The sequence derives from a woman aged 40 to 49 in good health and CMV-seropositive. The sequencing sample was made of PBMCs. The CDR3: CASSPPLMEAFF. CDR3 in DNA: TGTGCCAGCTCACCCCCTTTAATGGAAGCTTTCTTT.